This T cell receptor beta chain was captured by sequencing in a study of blood T cell repertoires in COVID-19. Study-level information: The study drew acute and convalescent COVID-19 samples from the United States, Italy and Spain. T cells, B-cell-depleted T cells, or PBMCs supplied cDNA or gDNA.

The CDR3 loop spans 16 amino acids. Germline V CDR1 and CDR2: SGHTA, FQGTGA. V was clipped by 5 bases and J by 0 bases; unmatched bases: 5. Per the authors' pipeline: From reference gene primer amplification, estimates of nucleated cell counts were derived. Data came from immunoSEQ multiplex PCR; TCRdb stores just in-frame clones and leaves some out. Clonal size and the V and J genes are those of that table, whereas D and trimming came from the DNA. The sample records 110,000 to 150,000 clones, 80% to 90% being singletons. V usage is TRBV7-3 and J usage is TRBJ2-2; 8 bases fit TRBD1. The sequenced sample consisted of peripheral blood. The TCR was taken from a woman aged 45-60 years with acute or convalescent COVID-19. CDR3 sequence reads: CASSQTGGSNTGELFF. The CDR3 bases are TGTGCCAGCAGCCAAACAGGGGGTTCGAACACCGGGGAGCTGTTTTTT.